These T cell receptor beta chains were read from a single sample in a study of blood T cell repertoires in COVID-19. Using immunoSEQ multiplex PCR, the repertoire was profiled, and TCRdb retains in-frame clones only, with some absent. The table records about 76,000 clones, approximately 81% of them present only once. The specimen sequenced was peripheral blood. The receptors were gathered from a man between 60 and 75 years old with COVID-19, enrolled during active disease. Both conserved end residues are part of each CDR3. A D gene is named only where the DNA matches it firmly. Rows give clone size only sometimes, using once, few, many, or a class for an expanded clone.

size	V	length	D	J	CDR3	DNA
.	TRBV13	13	TRBD1	TRBJ1-6	CASSEQGNSPLHF	TGTGCCAGCAGCGAACAGGGGAATTCACCCCTCCACTTT
.	TRBV7-9	14	TRBD2	TRBJ2-1	CASSLSGSNDEQFF	TGTGCCAGCAGTCTTAGCGGGAGTAATGATGAGCAGTTCTTC
few	TRBV6-6	14	.	TRBJ2-3	CASSSGQPTDTQYF	TGTGCCAGCAGTTCCGGACAGCCCACAGATACGCAGTATTTT
.	TRBV9	14	.	TRBJ1-1	CASSPITELTEAFF	TGTGCCAGCAGCCCTATCACGGAGCTCACTGAAGCTTTCTTT
.	TRBV5-1	16	.	TRBJ2-1	CASSRDSTRSYNEQFF	TGCGCCAGCAGCAGGGACTCGACCCGCTCCTACAATGAGCAGTTCTTC
.	TRBV5-1	15	TRBD1	TRBJ1-6	CASSSEGAVGSPLHF	TGCGCCAGCAGCTCCGAGGGGGCGGTAGGTTCACCCCTCCACTTT
.	TRBV5-1	15	.	TRBJ2-1	CASSLDMESYNEQFF	TGCGCCAGCAGCTTAGATATGGAGTCCTACAATGAGCAGTTCTTC
.	TRBV18	14	.	TRBJ2-7	CASSPPSTDYEQYF	TGTGCCAGCTCACCACCAAGTACTGACTACGAGCAGTACTTC
.	TRBV5-1	17	TRBD1	TRBJ1-2	CASNEPGQGSRGNGYTF	TGCGCCAGCAACGAACCGGGACAGGGCTCACGGGGTAATGGCTACACCTTC
.	TRBV18	16	TRBD2	TRBJ2-1	CASSPAGTSLGNEQFF	TGTGCCAGCTCACCAGCCGGGACTAGTTTGGGCAATGAGCAGTTCTTC
.	TRBV2	18	TRBD2	TRBJ2-1	CASSGRRERLAGYNEQFF	TGTGCCAGCAGTGGTCGGAGAGAGAGGCTAGCGGGTTACAATGAGCAGTTCTTC
.	TRBV29-1	17	.	TRBJ1-1	CSVAEGFFAILRGEAFF	TGCAGCGTTGCCGAGGGATTTTTTGCGATTTTAAGAGGGGAAGCTTTCTTT
.	TRBV7-3	14	.	TRBJ2-3	CASSFGINGGTQYF	TGTGCCAGCAGCTTCGGGATCAACGGGGGTACGCAGTATTTT
few	TRBV5-1	15	.	TRBJ1-1	CASSLGQLMNTEAFF	TGCGCCAGCAGCTTAGGACAGCTAATGAACACTGAAGCTTTCTTT
.	TRBV5-1	16	TRBD1	TRBJ1-5	CASSPGTGASNQPQHF	TGCGCCAGCAGCCCGGGGACAGGGGCTAGCAATCAGCCCCAGCATTTT
few	TRBV2	15	.	TRBJ2-2	CARKVEPANTGELFF	TGTGCCCGCAAAGTGGAGCCCGCGAACACCGGGGAGCTGTTTTTT
.	TRBV12-3/TRBV12-4	11	.	TRBJ2-7	CASSLRGEQYF	TGTGCCAGCAGTTTAAGGGGGGAGCAGTACTTC
.	TRBV20-1	15	TRBD2	TRBJ2-1	CSASQSGSNYNEQFF	TGCAGTGCTAGTCAAAGCGGGAGTAACTACAATGAGCAGTTCTTC
.	TRBV6-2/TRBV6-3	16	TRBD1	TRBJ1-2	CASSYPGTGGGYGYTF	TGTGCCAGCAGTTACCCCGGGACAGGGGGGGGCTATGGCTACACCTTC
.	TRBV3-1/TRBV3-2	14	.	TRBJ1-1	CASSLAGGDTEAFF	TGTGCCAGCAGCCTCGCGGGGGGCGACACTGAAGCTTTCTTT
.	TRBV18	15	.	TRBJ1-3	CASSLPQSSGNTIYF	TGTGCCAGCTCACTACCACAGAGCTCTGGAAACACCATATATTTT
.	TRBV6-5	14	.	TRBJ2-7	CASRLLAGDYEQYF	TGTGCCAGCAGACTATTAGCAGGGGACTACGAGCAGTACTTC
.	TRBV5-4	15	TRBD1	TRBJ2-5	CASSIGTGVVETQYF	TGTGCCAGCAGCATCGGGACAGGGGTCGTGGAGACCCAGTACTTC
.	TRBV19	15	.	TRBJ1-3	CASSIWDNTGNTIYF	TGTGCCAGTAGTATCTGGGACAATACTGGAAACACCATATATTTT
.	TRBV28	15	.	TRBJ2-1	CASSLYTDGYNEQFF	TGTGCCAGCAGTTTATACACAGATGGGTACAATGAGCAGTTCTTC
few	TRBV7-2	14	.	TRBJ2-2	CASSSEPGAGELFF	TGTGCCAGCAGCTCAGAACCGGGGGCCGGGGAGCTGTTTTTT
.	TRBV9	16	TRBD1	TRBJ1-6	CASSWGSRDRVSPLHF	TGTGCCAGCAGCTGGGGGTCCCGGGACAGGGTTTCACCCCTCCACTTT
.	TRBV2	16	.	TRBJ1-5	CASSETTPLSNQPQHF	TGTGCCAGCAGTGAGACAACCCCGCTTTCAAATCAGCCCCAGCATTTT
.	TRBV5-1	15	.	TRBJ2-7	CASSPAAGINYEQYF	TGCGCCAGCAGCCCGGCGGCGGGGATCAACTACGAGCAGTACTTC
few	TRBV2	13	TRBD1	TRBJ2-7	CASRGTASYEQYF	TGTGCCAGCAGGGGGACAGCCTCCTACGAGCAGTACTTC
.	TRBV10-3	15	TRBD1	TRBJ1-5	CAISQGQGGNQPQHF	TGTGCCATCAGCCAAGGACAGGGAGGAAATCAGCCCCAGCATTTT
.	TRBV29-1	15	TRBD1	TRBJ2-7	CSVQLGQGALYEQYF	TGCAGCGTTCAACTGGGACAGGGGGCACTTTACGAGCAGTACTTC
.	TRBV28	15	TRBD1	TRBJ1-6	CASSLSTGANSPLHF	TGTGCCAGCAGTTTATCAACAGGGGCAAATTCACCCCTCCACTTT
.	TRBV6-5	14	.	TRBJ2-7	CASQDAGRSYEQYF	TGTGCCAGCCAGGATGCTGGCCGATCCTACGAGCAGTACTTC
.	TRBV19	14	.	TRBJ1-2	CASTTGGRGYGYTF	TGTGCCAGTACCACCGGGGGGCGAGGCTATGGCTACACCTTC
.	TRBV6-5	16	.	TRBJ1-6	CASSLLSDPDPSPLHF	TGTGCCAGCAGTTTACTATCCGACCCAGACCCTTCACCCCTCCACTTT
.	TRBV5-1	14	TRBD1	TRBJ1-5	CASRRDSFNQPQHF	TGCGCCAGCAGAAGGGACAGCTTCAATCAGCCCCAGCATTTT